The 14 T cell receptor beta chains listed next were all sequenced from one sample in a study of technical replicates of blood from a few donors. TCRdb's copy holds only in-frame clones and misses some; the assay was immunoSEQ multiplex PCR. The table records more than 70,000 clones, just over 90% of them present only once. Sequences were obtained from T cells isolated from PBMCs. These receptors originate from a human donor in good health.

V and J are TRBV27 and TRBJ2-7; weak D call: TRBD2 (7 bases). Germline assignment: CDR1 MNHEY and CDR2 SMNVEV (reference sequence). V gave up 4 bases and J gave up 5 bases, with 15 bases separating them. The CDR3 runs to 14 residues. CDR3 in amino acids: CASSSLGGAHEQYF. The CDR3 DNA reads TGTGCCAGCAGTTCCTTGGGGGGGGCCCACGAGCAGTACTTC.

J is TRBJ2-6 and V is TRBV14; TRBD1 matches 7 bases. Germline V lookup: CDR1 SGHDN, CDR2 FVKESK. V shed 6 bases and J 2 bases; nucleotides not matched to a gene: 7. The CDR3 contains 16 residues. The CDR3 is CASSPQGIAGANVLTF. CDR3 nucleotides: TGTGCCAGCAGTCCACAGGGGATAGCTGGGGCCAACGTCCTGACTTTC.

The chain links TRBV7-6 to TRBJ2-2; 10 bases map to TRBD1. The germline CDR1 and CDR2 sequences are SGHVS and FNYEAQ. The CDR3 sequence is 18 residues long. Germline trimming cut 2 bases from V and 6 bases from J; bases unmatched to any gene: 12. CDR3 amino acids: CASSLFGDRGIWAGELFF. The CDR3 DNA is TGTGCCAGCAGCTTATTTGGGGACAGGGGTATTTGGGCCGGGGAGCTGTTTTTT.

This chain connects TRBV4-2 to TRBJ2-7, with 7 positions matching TRBD2. The trim removed 7 bases at V and 4 bases at J, leaving 13 bases unmatched. CDR1 is LGHNA and CDR2 is YNFKEQ in the germline V gene. There are 15 residues in the CDR3. The CDR3 DNA follows: TGTGCCAGCACCCTAGCGGAGGGAGGGCGGTACGAGCAGTACTTC. This sequence encodes CASTLAEGGRYEQYF.

The gene calls are TRBV28 and TRBJ2-1; 12 bases are shared with TRBD2. The CDR3 loop spans 13 amino acids. Germline values: CDR1 MDHEN, CDR2 SYDVKM. V was clipped by 5 bases and J by 16 bases; unmatched bases: 9. The CDR3 loop reads CASSTTSGRPGFF. Written as DNA, the CDR3 is TGTGCCAGCAGTACAACTAGCGGGAGGCCGGGATTCTTC.

V and J are TRBV11-2 and TRBJ1-3; TRBD1 aligns across 7 bases. The germline V gene has CDR1 SGHAT and CDR2 FQNNGV. The CDR3 loop spans 18 amino acids. V shed 1 base and J 0 bases; nucleotides not matched to a gene: 9. CDR3 coding DNA: TGTGCCAGCAGCTTAGGTGTGGGGACAGCCAACTCTGGAAACACCATATATTTT. It is translated as CASSLGVGTANSGNTIYF. The full variable domain, rest sourced from reference TRBV11-2 and TRBJ1-3, is EAGVAQSPRYKIIEKRQSVAFWCNPISGHATLYWYQQILGQGPKLLIQFQNNGVVDDSQLPKDRFSAERLKGVDSTLKIQPAKLEDSAVYLCASSLGVGTANSGNTIYFGEGSWLTVV.

This sequence joins TRBV28 and TRBJ1-5; no reliable D call. Per germline, CDR1 MDHEN and CDR2 SYDVKM. CDR3 length equals 13 residues. Trimming shortened V by 5 bases and J by 0 bases, and 5 bases separated the two germline ends. The CDR3 sequence: CASSEYSNQPQHF. CDR3 bases: TGTGCCAGCAGTGAGTATAGCAATCAGCCCCAGCATTTT.

V is TRBV19 and J is TRBJ2-2; D might be TRBD1 (5 bases). The CDR3 contains 14 residues. CDR1 and CDR2 (germline): LNHDA, SQIVND (reference sequence). V was shortened by 8 bases and J by 7 bases, with 17 bases between the two germline ends. CDR3 coding DNA: TGTGCCAGTCGTACGGGTTTCGACAGCGGGGAGCTGTTTTTT. As protein: CASRTGFDSGELFF.

This chain uses TRBV7-8 with TRBJ1-1; unclear D gene. V lost 6 bases and J lost 0, with 20 bases in between. Per germline, CDR1 SGHVS and CDR2 FQNEAQ. CDR3 size: 17 residues. The CDR3, as DNA: TGTGCCAGCAGTTTCTTCGCTTCTCGTCAGTTGAACACTGAAGCTTTCTTT. Protein product: CASSFFASRQLNTEAFF.

This clone has only one observation. The CDR3 here is CAWRRGGRANYGYTF. For the CDR3, the DNA is TGTGCCTGGAGAAGAGGGGGACGAGCTAACTATGGCTACACCTTC. J is TRBJ1-2 and V is TRBV30, with a weak D call TRBD1 (6 bases). Germline values: CDR1 GTSNPN, CDR2 SVGIG (reference sequence). CDR3 length equals 15 residues. The germline V and J ends were trimmed by 3 bases and 0 bases, with 14 bases remaining between them.

This clone was seen only once. The rearrangement links TRBV5-4 to TRBJ2-7, with D perhaps matching TRBD2 (5 bases). Per the germline V gene, CDR1 is SGHNT and CDR2 is YYREEE (reference sequence). Trimming removed 5 bases at V and 3 bases at J, with 9 bases between. This CDR3 contains 12 residues. The CDR3 DNA sequence: TGTGCCAGCAGTTTTCGGGACTACGAGCAGTACTTC. This sequence encodes CASSFRDYEQYF.

V is TRBV29-1 and J is TRBJ2-1; D not resolved. V lost 4 bases and J 8 bases, leaving 18 bases between the germline ends. Germline CDR1 and CDR2: SQVTM and ANQGSEA. The CDR3 consists of 14 residues. Here the CDR3 reads CSVAGFVDYYEQFF. In DNA, the CDR3 is TGCAGCGTTGCAGGCTTTGTTGATTATTATGAGCAGTTCTTC.

The chain carries TRBV4-1 and TRBJ1-5, with unresolved D. The CDR3 spans 16 residues. In germline, CDR1 is MGHRA, CDR2 YSYEKL. V gave up 1 base and J gave up 2 bases, with 12 bases separating them. Here the CDR3 DNA reads TGCGCCAGCAGCCAAGGTCGGGGTGGGGGCAATCAGCCCCAGCATTTT. It is translated as CASSQGRGGGNQPQHF.

V usage is TRBV10-3 and J usage is TRBJ2-1; 9 positions agree with TRBD1. In germline, CDR1 is ENHRY, CDR2 SYGVKD. The CDR3 extends over 14 amino acids. V was clipped by 7 bases and J by 4 bases; unmatched bases: 5. The CDR3 protein is CAIKDRGGYNEQFF. For the CDR3, the DNA is TGTGCCATCAAGGACAGGGGAGGGTACAATGAGCAGTTCTTC.